This entry features one T cell receptor (beta chain) sequence. This clonotype was observed at least ten times. Its antigen is unknown. No much larger clone exists at a distance of one base, and base qualities are not known. The data derive from a study of T-cell reconstitution after alpha-beta-depleted transplantation in children (dated by TCRdb to the mid-2010s). With regard to the full study: The study quantitatively tracked T-cell immune reconstitution after TCRalphabeta/CD19-depleted allogeneic hematopoietic cell transplantation in children using TCR repertoire profiling. General study outcomes and caveats: The apparently early recovery of alphabetaT-cell counts about two months after transplant reportedly depended on only several hundred rapidly expanded clones that came from non-depleted graft cells. Over subsequent months, a decline in hyperexpanded clone frequencies was noted, and after one year, T-cell counts and TCRbeta diversity were mostly ascribed to newly produced T cells. In some patients, the high TCRbeta diversity seen at day 60 was put down to recipient T cells and intrathymic progenitors that had survived conditioning.

V drops 0 bases and J drops 4 bases, leaving 12 bases in between. Measured from the cysteine to the phenylalanine, the CDR3 is 14 residues long. CDR3 DNA is the only sequence kept; it has 42 bases, read in frame from the first base. The germline V gene (reference sequence) specifies DFQATT as CDR1 and SNEGSKA as CDR2. Taken with the paper, the label for treatment or condition translates to: allogeneic hematopoietic cell transplantation with graft depleted of TCRalphabeta T cells and CD19 B cells. The children who served as transplant recipients had been given grafts of TCRalphabeta/CD19-depleted allogeneic hematopoietic cells. Library construction relied on PCR. Sequenced using an Illumina HiSeq 2500. To normalize quantification of the TCRbeta repertoire, the TCR libraries were built with molecular barcoding that relied on unique molecular identifiers. The public sequencing data were trimmed at Q25 with fastp and processed into clonotypes with MiXCR by TCRdb, which kept only in-frame beta chains. Rows merge per CDR3 protein into single entries with the most common DNA and genes. The sample table contains approximately 70,000 distinct CDR3 sequences; only one count was recorded for roughly 4.9% of them. Approximately 19% of the sample belongs to the ten largest clones.

This chain is built from TRBV20-1 and TRBJ1-2; a tentative D call is TRBD1 (5 bases match). The source material was PBMCs, mostly from graft donor cells, sampled 180 days after TCRalphabeta/CD19-depleted stem cell transplant. The TCR sequence derives from a boy less than two years old who had a stem cell transplant for acute myeloid leukemia, so the T cells may come from the graft donor. The DNA sequence is as follows: TGCAGTGCTAGAGATAGGCAGGGAGGCTATGGCTACACCTTC. This gives the protein CSARDRQGGYGYTF.